What follows are 21 T cell receptor beta chains derived from one specimen sequenced in a study of T-cell reconstitution after alpha-beta-depleted transplantation in children. As it was prepared, the TCRbeta library received unique molecular identifiers. TCRdb fed the PCR reads into MiXCR, producing one record per CDR3 protein. Among a few hundred thousand distinct CDR3 sequences listed, 43% were seen once. The sequenced sample was PBMCs, obtained before TCRalphabeta/CD19-depleted stem cell transplant. The source of these receptors is a girl aged 2 to 9 with aplastic anemia, due to receive a stem cell transplant.

CDR3 sequence reads: CASSTRTGVNTEAFF. In DNA, the CDR3 is TGTGCCAGCTCGACCAGGACAGGGGTGAACACTGAAGCTTTCTTT. This chain connects TRBV18 to TRBJ1-1, with 9 bases aligning to TRBD1. The trim removed 6 bases at V and 0 bases at J, leaving 5 bases unmatched. This CDR3 has 15 residues. Germline loops: CDR1 KGHSH, CDR2 LQKENI.

The J gene is TRBJ1-1, the V gene TRBV7-9; D possibly corresponds to TRBD1 (5 bases). Trimming took 6 bases from V and 4 from J, leaving 9 bases between them. CDR3 size: 12 residues. Germline V gene data show CDR1 as SEHNR and CDR2 as FQNEAQ (reference sequence). The CDR3 is CASRVTGTEAFF. DNA of the CDR3: TGTGCCAGCAGAGTTACAGGCACTGAAGCTTTCTTT.

This clonotype was counted many times. The rearrangement links TRBV3-1 to TRBJ2-5, with D unclear. V lost 0 bases and J 1 base, leaving 12 bases between the germline ends. The CDR3 has 16 residues. Germline V gene sequence: CDR1 LGHDT, CDR2 YNNKEL (reference sequence). The CDR3 loop reads CASSQDIFGGQETQYF. The CDR3 region has the DNA TGTGCCAGCAGCCAAGATATCTTCGGCGGCCAAGAGACCCAGTACTTC.

This clonotype was counted a few times. The CDR3 protein is CASSGITGPPGKTQYF. As DNA, the CDR3 is TGTGCCAGCAGTGGTATTACGGGGCCTCCGGGAAAGACCCAGTACTTC. The chain links TRBV6-1 to TRBJ2-5; the D call may be TRBD1 or TRBD2 (5 bases each). The germline V gene has CDR1 MNHNS and CDR2 SASEGT. The CDR3 sequence is 16 residues long. V lost 4 bases and J lost 6, with 21 bases in between.

There are a few counts of this clonotype. This sequence joins TRBV28 and TRBJ2-5; 10 nucleotides line up with TRBD2. Trimming took 7 bases from V and 5 from J; bases not matched to a gene: 7. Germline CDR1 is MDHEN and CDR2 is SYDVKM. This CDR3 spans 14 amino acids. CDR3 DNA sequence: TGTGCCAGCACCCTAGCGGGAGTTGCTGAGACCCAGTACTTC. Its translation: CASTLAGVAETQYF.

In its sample, this clonotype was seen a few times. The rearrangement uses TRBV7-9 and TRBJ2-4; D might be TRBD2 (5 bases). The germline V gene encodes CDR1 SEHNR and CDR2 FQNEAQ (reference sequence). There are 12 residues in the CDR3. V lost 1 base and J lost 8, with 6 bases in between. DNA of the CDR3: TGTGCCAGCAGCTTAGAGGGAGACATTCAGTACTTC. This translates into CASSLEGDIQYF.

The chain's CDR3 is CASRPGLAGSTDTQYF. For the CDR3, the DNA is TGTGCCAGCAGACCCGGGCTAGCGGGGTCTACAGATACGCAGTATTTT. The rearrangement links TRBV7-9 to TRBJ2-3; TRBD2 matches 9 bases. This CDR3 contains 16 residues. From germline, CDR1 is SEHNR and CDR2 FQNEAQ (reference sequence). The V segment lost 6 bases and the J segment 3 bases; nucleotides outside the gene matches: 10.

The chain couples TRBV20-1 to TRBJ2-3; D is unresolved. The CDR3 is made up of 14 amino acids. Germline values: CDR1 DFQATT, CDR2 SNEGSKA (reference sequence). The V end was cut by 8 bases, the J end by 0 bases, with 15 bases between. Written as DNA, the CDR3 is TGCAGTCCCGCCCGTCCGTCAAGCACAGATACGCAGTATTTT. It translates to CSPARPSSTDTQYF.

The CDR3 coding sequence is TGTGCCAGTAGTAAAACTAGCGGGAGGGCCCCTGAGCAGTTCTTC. This translates into CASSKTSGRAPEQFF. This chain joins TRBV19 and TRBJ2-1, with 13 nucleotides matching TRBD2. The germline CDR1 and CDR2 sequences are LNHDA and SQIVND (reference sequence). The CDR3 covers 15 residues. The V and J ends lost 4 bases and 9 bases, in that order; junction bases with no gene match: 6.

This clonotype occurred a few times. The rearrangement uses TRBV5-6 and TRBJ2-1; D ambiguous. The CDR3 covers 13 residues. CDR1 is SGHDT and CDR2 is YYEEEE in the germline V gene. Trimming shortened V by 0 bases and J by 5 bases, and 6 bases separated the two germline ends. The CDR3 region is CASSLVGHNEQFF. CDR3 in DNA: TGTGCCAGCAGCTTGGTCGGACACAATGAGCAGTTCTTC.

The gene calls are TRBV5-1 and TRBJ2-3; TRBD2 agrees at 8 bases. V was clipped by 7 bases and J by 4 bases; unmatched bases: 5. The CDR3 runs to 13 residues. The germline V gene has CDR1 SGHRS and CDR2 YFSETQ. The CDR3 DNA sequence: TGCGCCAGCTCCGGGGGGGAGGCAGATACGCAGTATTTT. This gives the protein CASSGGEADTQYF.

The genes are TRBV20-1 and TRBJ2-5, with 8 bases identical to TRBD2. The V gene's germline CDR1 is DFQATT and CDR2 SNEGSKA (reference sequence). The CDR3 is 12 residues long. Written as DNA, the CDR3 is TGCAGCTTAGCGGGACGTCAAGAGACCCAGTACTTC. Protein sequence: CSLAGRQETQYF.

The chain employs TRBV20-1 and TRBJ1-5, with no clear D. From germline, CDR1 is DFQATT and CDR2 SNEGSKA (reference sequence). This CDR3 is built from 16 residues. V lost 3 bases and J lost 0, with 15 bases in between. The CDR3 reads CSASAELLLSNQPQHF. The CDR3 coding sequence is TGCAGTGCTAGTGCTGAGCTCCTTCTTAGCAATCAGCCCCAGCATTTT.

The sample holds many counts of this clonotype. The V call is TRBV20-1, the J call TRBJ2-2; 8 nucleotides agree with TRBD2. The CDR3 spans 15 residues. The V gene's germline CDR1 is DFQATT and CDR2 SNEGSKA (reference sequence). Losses at the gene ends were 6 bases for V and 4 bases for J; bases not matched to a gene: 10. CDR3 amino acids: CSAQLVAGTTGELFF. The CDR3 bases are TGCAGTGCCCAGCTGGTAGCGGGAACCACCGGGGAGCTGTTTTTT.

The chain is built from TRBV12-3 or TRBV12-4 and TRBJ1-3; possible D gene TRBD1, 5 bases. V lost 3 bases and J 8 bases, leaving 11 bases between the germline ends. The CDR3 has 13 residues. CDR3 in amino acids: CASSFQGGDTIYF. The CDR3 DNA reads as TGTGCCAGCAGTTTCCAGGGTGGGGACACCATATATTTT.

This clonotype appeared once. This chain links TRBV5-1 with TRBJ2-2; 9 bases map to TRBD2. Germline CDR1 SGHRS, CDR2 YFSETQ. Losses at the gene ends were 0 bases for V and 5 bases for J; bases not matched to a gene: 5. The CDR3 loop spans 16 amino acids. The DNA for the CDR3 is TGCGCCAGCAGCTTGGGCCAGCGGGAGGTGACCGGGGAGCTGTTTTTT. Its translation is CASSLGQREVTGELFF.

The chain combines TRBV7-3 with TRBJ2-5; TRBD1 aligns across 12 bases. The ends lost 5 bases at V and 4 bases at J; junction bases unmatched: 5. This CDR3 region has 15 residues. CDR1 SGHTA and CDR2 FQGTGA come from the germline V gene. DNA for the CDR3: TGTGCCAGCAGCGGGACAGGGGGCGCGGGAGAGACCCAGTACTTC. Its protein product is CASSGTGGAGETQYF.

This clonotype was detected ten times or more. V is TRBV5-1 and J is TRBJ1-4, with TRBD1 identical over 9 bases. Trimming took 7 bases from V and 8 from J; bases not matched to a gene: 15. The germline CDR1 and CDR2 sequences are SGHRS and YFSETQ. This CDR3 has 16 residues. In DNA, the CDR3 is TGCGCCAGCGGACAGACAACCGGGACAGGGAGGGAAAAACTGTTTTTT. It translates to CASGQTTGTGREKLFF. Variable domain in full (rest from reference TRBV5-1 and TRBJ1-4): KAGVTQTPRYLIKTRGQQVTLSCSPISGHRSVSWYQQTPGQGLQFLFEYFSETQRNKGNFPGRFSGRQFSNSRSEMNVSTLELGDSALYLCASGQTTGTGREKLFFGSGTQLSVL.

The chain is built from TRBV20-1 and TRBJ2-1; D is uncertain. Germline values: CDR1 DFQATT, CDR2 SNEGSKA (reference sequence). Trimming pared 6 bases from V and 0 bases from J, leaving 12 bases between. The CDR3 runs 14 residues. The CDR3 protein is CSAAEKSSYNEQFF. In DNA form, the CDR3 reads TGCAGTGCGGCAGAGAAATCCTCCTACAATGAGCAGTTCTTC.

The chain employs TRBV28 and TRBJ1-4; D is ambiguous. Trimming removed 4 bases from V and 8 bases from J, with 17 bases in between. CDR1 MDHEN and CDR2 SYDVKM come from the germline V gene. The CDR3 runs to 15 residues. Written as DNA, the CDR3 is TGTGCCAGCAGTTCCTCCACCGCAGTTTACGAAAAACTGTTTTTT. This gives the protein CASSSSTAVYEKLFF.

This clonotype was detected many times. This chain connects TRBV5-1 to TRBJ2-7; 10 bases are shared with TRBD2. Germline V lookup: CDR1 SGHRS, CDR2 YFSETQ. This CDR3 region has 17 residues. The V segment lost 5 bases and the J segment 3 bases; nucleotides outside the gene matches: 14. The CDR3 spells CASRASLAGATGYEQYF. CDR3 bases: TGCGCCAGCAGAGCCAGTCTAGCGGGAGCCACGGGCTACGAGCAGTACTTC.